These T cell receptor beta chains were read from a single sample in a study of T cell responses to AZD1222 COVID-19 vaccine. Profiling relied on immunoSEQ multiplex PCR, and the TCRdb table lists in-frame clones only, not all of them. Of roughly 190,000 clones in the sample, roughly 93% were seen once. This material consisted of peripheral blood, taken on day 0 of AZD1222 vaccination. The receptors originated from an adult in good health. CDR3s include the opening cysteine and the closing phenylalanine or tryptophan. A D gene is named only where the DNA matches it firmly. Size values are once, few and many counts, or a class for expanded clones, and some rows have none.

v_call	clone_size	j_call	d_call	cdr3_aa	cdr3_nt
TRBV29-1	NA	TRBJ2-5	NA	CSGQRGSTETQYF	TGCAGCGGCCAAAGGGGCAGTACAGAGACCCAGTACTTC
TRBV19	NA	TRBJ2-6	TRBD1	CASSIGSGTDFSGANVLTF	TGTGCCAGTAGTATAGGGTCCGGGACAGACTTCTCTGGGGCCAACGTCCTGACTTTC
TRBV19	NA	TRBJ1-2	TRBD1	CASSMGQNRFTF	TGTGCCAGTAGTATGGGACAGAATAGGTTCACCTTC
TRBV2	NA	TRBJ2-3	TRBD1	CASSRTGGPDTQYF	TGTGCCAGCAGCCGGACAGGGGGCCCAGATACGCAGTATTTT
TRBV21-1	NA	TRBJ1-2	NA	CASSKAHGTEGSNYGYTF	TGTGCCAGCAGCAAAGCGCATGGGACTGAAGGCTCTAACTATGGCTACACCTTC
TRBV11-2	once	TRBJ1-1	NA	CASSLSLVQGGTEAFF	TGTGCCAGCAGCTTATCTTTGGTTCAGGGAGGCACTGAAGCTTTCTTT
TRBV27	NA	TRBJ1-6	NA	CASSPGRNSPLHF	TGTGCCAGCAGTCCGGGGCGTAATTCACCCCTCCACTTT
TRBV11-2	NA	TRBJ2-7	TRBD1	CASSSDRAGEQYF	TGTGCCAGCAGCTCGGACAGGGCGGGCGAGCAGTACTTC
TRBV4-2	NA	TRBJ1-2	NA	CASSQVAGLGYTF	TGTGCCAGCAGCCAAGTAGCAGGGTTAGGCTACACCTTC
TRBV28	NA	TRBJ2-7	TRBD1	CASIQRGQGYEQYF	TGTGCCAGCATCCAGCGGGGACAGGGCTACGAGCAGTACTTC
TRBV28	NA	TRBJ2-3	TRBD2	CASSLYPSGGNTDTQYF	TGTGCCAGCAGTTTATACCCCTCGGGAGGTAACACAGATACGCAGTATTTT
TRBV19	NA	TRBJ1-1	NA	CASSIGPTGYGTEAFF	TGTGCCAGTAGTATAGGTCCTACAGGGTACGGCACTGAAGCTTTCTTT
TRBV15	NA	TRBJ2-1	TRBD1	CATSRDAPGTGYNEQFF	TGTGCCACCAGCAGAGATGCTCCCGGGACAGGGTACAATGAGCAGTTCTTC
TRBV2	NA	TRBJ1-2	NA	CASSEPTVANYGYTF	TGTGCCAGCAGTGAACCCACAGTAGCTAACTATGGCTACACCTTC
TRBV6-5	NA	TRBJ1-3	TRBD1	CASSPTGAIGNTIYF	TGTGCCAGCAGTCCCACAGGGGCGATCGGAAACACCATATATTTT
TRBV19	NA	TRBJ2-3	TRBD2	CASSTKRELTDTQYF	TGTGCCAGTAGTACCAAGCGGGAATTAACAGATACGCAGTATTTT
TRBV19	NA	TRBJ1-2	NA	CASSIRTGLNYGYTF	TGTGCCAGTAGTATTCGCACAGGACTTAACTATGGCTACACCTTC
TRBV15	NA	TRBJ2-2	NA	CATSRVQGGAGELFF	TGTGCCACCAGCAGAGTACAGGGAGGGGCCGGGGAGCTGTTTTTT
TRBV7-3	NA	TRBJ2-5	NA	CASSLMSGDETQYF	TGTGCCAGCAGCTTAATGTCAGGGGATGAGACCCAGTACTTC
TRBV3-1/TRBV3-2	NA	TRBJ2-1	TRBD1	CASSLPGQGNNEQFF	TGTGCCAGCAGCCTCCCGGGACAGGGTAACAATGAGCAGTTCTTC
TRBV7-3	NA	TRBJ2-3	TRBD1	CASSLGPGTGASTDTQYF	TGTGCCAGCAGCTTAGGGCCCGGAACAGGGGCCAGCACAGATACGCAGTATTTT
TRBV5-4	NA	TRBJ1-6	NA	CASSLGQRLANSPLHF	TGTGCCAGCAGCTTAGGGCAGAGGCTGGCTAATTCACCCCTCCACTTT
TRBV9	once	TRBJ2-5	NA	CASSVGTTRETQYF	TGTGCCAGCAGCGTTGGGACCACCCGGGAGACCCAGTACTTC
TRBV5-6	few	TRBJ2-7	TRBD1	CASSSTGLEQYF	TGTGCCAGCAGCTCGACAGGGCTCGAGCAGTACTTC
TRBV15	NA	TRBJ1-3	NA	CATSRGGEGNTIYF	TGTGCCACCAGCAGAGGTGGGGAAGGAAACACCATATATTTT
TRBV20-1	NA	TRBJ1-1	NA	CSAPRNTEAFF	TGCAGTGCTCCGAGGAACACTGAAGCTTTCTTT
TRBV7-2	NA	TRBJ1-5	NA	CASSLVGQPQHF	TGTGCCAGCAGCTTAGTTGGTCAGCCCCAGCATTTT
TRBV5-4	NA	TRBJ1-4	NA	CASSSPGLGNEKLFF	TGTGCCAGCAGCTCGCCGGGTCTGGGTAATGAAAAACTGTTTTTT
TRBV3-1/TRBV3-2	once	TRBJ1-2	NA	CASSNWAGKSRYGYTF	TGTGCCAGCAGTAACTGGGCAGGCAAATCCCGCTATGGCTACACCTTC
TRBV19	NA	TRBJ2-5	NA	CASSSILRGAQETQYF	TGTGCCAGTAGTAGTATTCTACGTGGAGCACAAGAGACCCAGTACTTC
TRBV9	NA	TRBJ1-1	TRBD1	CASSPGRGSTEAFF	TGTGCCAGCAGCCCCGGCAGGGGGTCGACTGAAGCTTTCTTT
TRBV10-2	once	TRBJ1-4	NA	CASSALGAGDSEKLFF	TGCGCCAGCAGTGCCCTGGGGGCTGGAGATTCGGAGAAACTGTTTTTT
TRBV7-9	NA	TRBJ2-3	NA	CASSEKPGLITRDTQYF	TGTGCCAGCAGCGAAAAACCGGGACTCATTACCAGGGATACGCAGTATTTT
TRBV29-1	once	TRBJ1-4	NA	CSVGTNEKLFF	TGCAGCGTGGGAACTAATGAAAAACTGTTTTTT
TRBV5-1	NA	TRBJ2-2	TRBD1	CASSLWAGGMNGVTGELFF	TGCGCCAGCAGCCTGTGGGCAGGGGGCATGAATGGCGTTACCGGGGAGCTGTTTTTT
TRBV3-1/TRBV3-2	NA	TRBJ1-6	NA	CASSRVMVSPLHF	TGTGCCAGCTCTCGGGTTATGGTTTCACCCCTCCACTTT
TRBV27	NA	TRBJ2-7	NA	CASSRDLKPSSYEQYF	TGTGCCAGCAGCCGGGACCTAAAGCCCAGCTCCTACGAGCAGTACTTC
TRBV5-1	once	TRBJ2-2	NA	CASRGLANTGELFF	TGCGCCAGCAGAGGGCTGGCGAACACCGGGGAGCTGTTTTTT
TRBV7-2	NA	TRBJ1-5	NA	CASSLEGGVWSNQPQHF	TGTGCCAGCAGCTTAGAAGGTGGGGTCTGGAGCAATCAGCCCCAGCATTTT
TRBV6-1	NA	TRBJ1-2	NA	CASSEDWGWGYTF	TGTGCCAGCAGTGAAGACTGGGGCTGGGGCTACACCTTC
TRBV7-9	NA	TRBJ2-7	NA	CASSDPTGSDYEQYF	TGTGCCAGCAGCGACCCGACAGGCAGTGACTACGAGCAGTACTTC
TRBV18	NA	TRBJ2-7	TRBD2	CASSPPRGETSYEQYF	TGTGCCAGCTCACCACCCCGGGGGGAAACGTCCTACGAGCAGTACTTC
TRBV5-8	NA	TRBJ2-3	TRBD1	CASSSPIRDRGTDTQYF	TGTGCCAGCAGCTCCCCGATCCGGGACAGGGGCACAGATACGCAGTATTTT
TRBV9	NA	TRBJ2-7	TRBD2	CASSGPTSSNYEQYF	TGTGCCAGCAGCGGCCCGACTAGCTCCAACTACGAGCAGTACTTC
TRBV5-6	once	TRBJ1-2	NA	CASSWQGGGYTF	TGTGCCAGCAGCTGGCAGGGTGGTGGCTACACCTTC
TRBV11-3	NA	TRBJ2-1	NA	CASSLRGNNEQFF	TGTGCCAGCAGCTTAAGAGGGAACAATGAGCAGTTCTTC
TRBV25-1	NA	TRBJ1-4	NA	CASSDLGVGEKLFF	TGTGCCAGCAGTGACTTGGGCGTTGGGGAAAAACTGTTTTTT
TRBV5-1	NA	TRBJ2-3	TRBD2	CASSFGLAGGSVTDTQYF	TGCGCCAGCAGCTTTGGACTTGCGGGAGGGTCGGTCACAGATACGCAGTATTTT
TRBV10-3	NA	TRBJ2-7	NA	CAISEGREQYF	TGTGCCATCAGTGAAGGGAGGGAGCAGTACTTC
TRBV6-6	NA	TRBJ2-2	TRBD2	CASSYFPSGREELFF	TGTGCCAGCAGTTACTTTCCTAGCGGGAGGGAGGAGCTGTTTTTT
TRBV7-9	NA	TRBJ1-2	TRBD1	CASSLARDSFYGYTF	TGTGCCAGCAGCTTAGCGAGGGACAGCTTTTATGGCTACACCTTC
TRBV10-3	NA	TRBJ2-6	NA	CAIKGQSGANVLTF	TGTGCCATCAAGGGGCAATCTGGGGCCAACGTCCTGACTTTC
TRBV11-2	NA	TRBJ2-7	TRBD1	CASSLAPTGSYEQYF	TGTGCCAGCAGCTTAGCCCCGACAGGGTCCTACGAGCAGTACTTC